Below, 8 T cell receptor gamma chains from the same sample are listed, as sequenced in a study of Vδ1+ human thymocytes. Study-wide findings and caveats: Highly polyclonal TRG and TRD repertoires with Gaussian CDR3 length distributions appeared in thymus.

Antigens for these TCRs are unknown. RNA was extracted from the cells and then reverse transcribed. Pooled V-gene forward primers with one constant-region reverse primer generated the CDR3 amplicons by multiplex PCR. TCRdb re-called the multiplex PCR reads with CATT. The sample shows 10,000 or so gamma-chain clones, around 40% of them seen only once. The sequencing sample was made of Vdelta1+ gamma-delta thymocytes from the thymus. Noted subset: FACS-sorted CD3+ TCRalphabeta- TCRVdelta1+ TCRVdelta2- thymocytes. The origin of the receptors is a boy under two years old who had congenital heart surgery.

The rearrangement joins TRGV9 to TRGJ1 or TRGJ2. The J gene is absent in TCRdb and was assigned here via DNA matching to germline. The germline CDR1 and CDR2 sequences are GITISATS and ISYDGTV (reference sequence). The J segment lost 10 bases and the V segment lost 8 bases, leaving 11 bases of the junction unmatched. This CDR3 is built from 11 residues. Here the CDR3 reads CALYGDKKKLF. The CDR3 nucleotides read TGTGCCTTGTACGGAGATAAGAAGAAACTCTTT.

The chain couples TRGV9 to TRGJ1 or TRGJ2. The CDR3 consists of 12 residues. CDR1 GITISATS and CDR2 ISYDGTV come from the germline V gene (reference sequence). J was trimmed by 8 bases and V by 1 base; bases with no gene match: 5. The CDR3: CALWEVSDKKLF. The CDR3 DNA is TGTGCCTTGTGGGAGGTTAGTGATAAGAAACTCTTT.

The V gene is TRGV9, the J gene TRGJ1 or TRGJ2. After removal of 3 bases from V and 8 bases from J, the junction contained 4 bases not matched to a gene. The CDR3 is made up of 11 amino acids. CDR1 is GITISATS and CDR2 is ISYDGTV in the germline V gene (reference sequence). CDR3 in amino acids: CALWEPNKKLF. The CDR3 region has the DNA TGTGCCTTGTGGGAGCCGAATAAGAAACTCTTT.

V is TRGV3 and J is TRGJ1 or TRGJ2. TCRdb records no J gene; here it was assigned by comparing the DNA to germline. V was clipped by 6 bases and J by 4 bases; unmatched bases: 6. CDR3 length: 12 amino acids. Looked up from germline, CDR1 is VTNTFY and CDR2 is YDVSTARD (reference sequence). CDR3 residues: CATWREYYKKLF. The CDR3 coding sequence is TGTGCCACCTGGAGAGAGTATTATAAGAAACTCTTT.

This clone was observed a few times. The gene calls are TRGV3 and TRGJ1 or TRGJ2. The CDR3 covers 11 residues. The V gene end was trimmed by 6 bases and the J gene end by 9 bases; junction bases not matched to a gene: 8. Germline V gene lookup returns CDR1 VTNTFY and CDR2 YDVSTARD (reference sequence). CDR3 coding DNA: TGTGCCACCTGGAGAAGGTTTAAGAAACTCTTT. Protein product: CATWRRFKKLF.

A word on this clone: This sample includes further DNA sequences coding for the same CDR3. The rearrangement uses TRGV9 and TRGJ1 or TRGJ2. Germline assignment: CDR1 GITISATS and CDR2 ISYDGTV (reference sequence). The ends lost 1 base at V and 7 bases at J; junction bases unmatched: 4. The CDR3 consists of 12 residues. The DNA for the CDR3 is TGTGCCTTGTGGGAGGTAGGATATAAGAAACTCTTT. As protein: CALWEVGYKKLF.

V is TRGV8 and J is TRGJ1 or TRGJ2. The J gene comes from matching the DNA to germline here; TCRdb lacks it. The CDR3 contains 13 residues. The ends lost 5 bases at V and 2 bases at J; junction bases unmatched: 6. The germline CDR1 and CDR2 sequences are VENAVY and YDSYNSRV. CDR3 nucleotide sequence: TGTGCCACCTGGGCATCGGATTATTATAAGAAACTCTTT. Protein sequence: CATWASDYYKKLF.

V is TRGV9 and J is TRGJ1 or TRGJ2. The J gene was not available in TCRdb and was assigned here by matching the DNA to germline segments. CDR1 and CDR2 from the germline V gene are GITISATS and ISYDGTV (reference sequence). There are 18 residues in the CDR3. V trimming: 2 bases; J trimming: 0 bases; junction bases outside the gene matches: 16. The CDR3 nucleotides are TGTGCCTTGTGGGAGGGACCACGTCCGGGACGGAATTATTATAAGAAACTCTTT. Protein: CALWEGPRPGRNYYKKLF.